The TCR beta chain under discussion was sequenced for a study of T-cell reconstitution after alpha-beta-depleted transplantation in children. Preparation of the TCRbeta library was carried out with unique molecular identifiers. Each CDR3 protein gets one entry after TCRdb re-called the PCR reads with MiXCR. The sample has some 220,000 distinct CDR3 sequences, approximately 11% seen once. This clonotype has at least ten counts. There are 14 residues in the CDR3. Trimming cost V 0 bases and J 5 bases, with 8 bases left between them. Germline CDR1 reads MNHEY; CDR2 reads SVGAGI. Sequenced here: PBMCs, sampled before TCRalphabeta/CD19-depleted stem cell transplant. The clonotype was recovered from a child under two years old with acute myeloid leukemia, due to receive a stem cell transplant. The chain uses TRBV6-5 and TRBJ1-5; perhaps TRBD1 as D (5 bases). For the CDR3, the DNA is TGTGCCAGCAGTTACTCAAGGGGTCATCAGCCCCAGCATTTT. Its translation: CASSYSRGHQPQHF.